This entry features one T cell receptor beta chain sequence. Only in-frame clones appear in the TCRdb table, and some are missing; sequencing was by immunoSEQ multiplex PCR. The sample has approximately 93,000 clones; 80% to 95% are singletons. The data derive from a study of T cell changes during pregnancy in multiple sclerosis. This CDR3 contains 18 residues. Trimming at V came to 4 bases and at J to 5 bases, leaving 15 bases not matched to a gene. Germline loops: CDR1 SGHTS, CDR2 YDEGEE. The origin of this receptor is a female donor with multiple sclerosis, enrolled in a pregnancy study. The chain carries TRBV5-8 and TRBJ1-2, with 12 positions matching TRBD1. The sequencing used peripheral blood, collected before pregnancy. The CDR3 DNA reads TGTGCCAGCAGCACCGGGACAGGGGGCCCCTCCTTGTCATATGGCTACACCTTC. It yields the protein CASSTGTGGPSLSYGYTF.